The sequence of this TCR beta chain was determined in a study of shared clonotypes between healthy human individuals. All donors were healthy HIV-negative adults lacking recent acute infections or vaccinations. Germline CDR1 MDHEN, CDR2 SYDVKM. Trimming shortened V by 3 bases and J by 5 bases, and 11 bases separated the two germline ends. The CDR3 is 14 amino acids. Replicate PCRs for unsorted PBMC used approximately 320 ng DNA (about 30,000 T cell genomes). Clones were sequenced by immunoSEQ multiplex PCR, and TCRdb holds only the in-frame ones, with some missing. The repertoire holds about half a million clones, with approximately 85% as singletons.

The chain uses TRBV28 and TRBJ1-5, with D possibly matching TRBD1 (6 bases). The receptor comes from a woman in her thirties or forties in good health. Some clones in this sample may be carry-over from other donors' samples. Input material: PBMCs. The CDR3 nucleotides read TGTGCCAGCAGTTTTACAGGGAAATATCAGCCCCAGCATTTT. It specifies CASSFTGKYQPQHF.